This T cell receptor beta chain was obtained from a study of T cell repertoires in cytomegalovirus infection. Study as a whole: Both CMV infection and a matching HLA type were indicated by public TCR beta signatures.

TCRdb independently ran MiXCR on the reads; one entry per CDR3 protein. Among a few hundred thousand distinct CDR3 sequences listed, around a quarter were seen once. Findings and limits, study-wide: Summed frequency of shared TCR beta families picked out CMV carriers who also had the relevant HLA. Ex vivo, HLA-C-restricted CMV-specific TCR beta clonotypes prevailed over the rest of the response.

This clonotype was picked up many times. Its antigen is undetermined. CDR1 is SGHTA and CDR2 is FQGNSA in the germline V gene. This CDR3 region has 15 residues. Trimming cost V 5 bases and J 0 bases, with 11 bases left between them. The sequenced sample consisted of PBMCs. The chain combines TRBV7-2 with TRBJ2-1; unclear D gene. The receptor comes from a human donor in good health (CMV status not recorded). Some clones in this sample may be carry-over from other donors' samples. The CDR3 sequence: CASSLLVSSYNEQFF. The DNA of the CDR3 is TGTGCCAGCAGCCTTCTGGTAAGCTCCTACAATGAGCAGTTCTTC.